A selection of T cell receptor beta chains follows, all from one sample in a study of control samples from healthy donors and cancer patients. TCRdb's copy holds only in-frame clones and misses some; the assay was immunoSEQ multiplex PCR. The sample has over 120,000 clones, 85% to 95% seen once; the top ten hold approximately 15%. Sequenced sample: PBMCs. These receptors were obtained from a man in his sixties with colorectal cancer. The CDR3 runs from the conserved cysteine through the conserved F or W.

J,V,CDR3
TRBJ1-2,TRBV6-1,CASSEERGFGYTF
TRBJ1-1,TRBV4-1,CASSQDPRRPGPEAFF
TRBJ1-4,TRBV30,CACSGTGGEKLFF
TRBJ2-1,TRBV2,CASGADSYNEQFF
TRBJ2-3,TRBV7-2,CASSRLPGLTQYF
TRBJ2-1,TRBV2,CASSETGLAREQFF
TRBJ2-3,TRBV4-2,CASSQERGRTDTQYF
TRBJ2-1,TRBV7-2,CASSLAISARDEQFF
TRBJ2-1,TRBV10-3,CAISEGQGNEQFF
TRBJ1-3,TRBV9,CASSLSGTGALGNTIYF
TRBJ2-7,TRBV27,CASSPGLKAYEQYF
TRBJ2-1,TRBV7-2,CASSFRESSYNEQFF
TRBJ2-7,TRBV5-5,CASSPARIAYEQYF
TRBJ2-3,TRBV6-5,CASSPGNADTQYF
TRBJ2-7,TRBV19,CASRGASSYEQYF
TRBJ2-7,TRBV6-5,CASSLGGRSYEQYF
TRBJ2-5,TRBV6-5,CASRRTGERTQYF
TRBJ2-5,TRBV18,CASSPSYARGEETQYF
TRBJ1-5,TRBV21-1,CASSKAEFLEGSNQPQHF
TRBJ1-2,TRBV6-5,CASSLLTGVYGYTF
TRBJ1-2,TRBV4-3,CASSQNLQGDVGYTF
TRBJ1-1,TRBV28,CASSFPGQGAIEAFF
TRBJ2-7,TRBV18,CASSASGQSYEQYF
TRBJ2-5,TRBV7-2,CASSLTKGQETQYF
TRBJ2-5,TRBV10-3,CAISDQGGRANQETQYF
TRBJ1-2,TRBV7-9,CASSPSGEVYTF